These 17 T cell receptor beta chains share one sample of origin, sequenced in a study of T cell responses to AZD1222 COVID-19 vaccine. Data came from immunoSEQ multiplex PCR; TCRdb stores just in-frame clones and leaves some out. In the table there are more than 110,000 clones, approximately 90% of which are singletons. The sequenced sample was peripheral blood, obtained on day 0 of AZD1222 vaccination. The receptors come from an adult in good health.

CDR3 sequence reads: CSVASLGRELQFF. The CDR3 coding sequence is TGCAGCGTTGCGTCCTTGGGGCGGGAGCTCCAGTTCTTC. This sequence joins TRBV29-1 and TRBJ2-1, with TRBD2 matching over 7 bases. Germline trimming cut 4 bases from V and 13 bases from J; bases unmatched to any gene: 13. The germline gives CDR1 SQVTM, CDR2 ANQGSEA. The CDR3 is 13 amino acids.

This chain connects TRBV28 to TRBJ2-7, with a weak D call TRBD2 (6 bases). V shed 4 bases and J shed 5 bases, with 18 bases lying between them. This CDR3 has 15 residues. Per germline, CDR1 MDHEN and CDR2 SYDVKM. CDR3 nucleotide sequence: TGTGCCAGCAGTTACCCCTTGGAGGGCCTCAACGAGCAGTACTTC. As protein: CASSYPLEGLNEQYF. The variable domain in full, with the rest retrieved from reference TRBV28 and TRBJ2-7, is DVKVTQSSRYLVKRTGEKVFLECVQDMDHENMFWYRQDPGLGLRLIYFSYDVKMKEKGDIPEGYSVSREKKERFSLILESASTNQTSMYLCASSYPLEGLNEQYFGPGTRLTVT.

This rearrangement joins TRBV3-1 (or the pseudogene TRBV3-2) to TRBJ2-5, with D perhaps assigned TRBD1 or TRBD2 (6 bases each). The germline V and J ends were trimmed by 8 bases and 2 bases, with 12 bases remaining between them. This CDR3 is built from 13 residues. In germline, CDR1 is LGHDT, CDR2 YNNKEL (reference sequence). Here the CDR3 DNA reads TGTGCCAGCCGCGGGACAACACAAGAGACCCAGTACTTC. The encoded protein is CASRGTTQETQYF.

The DNA for the CDR3 is TGTGCCAGCAGTTTAGACAGGGCTCGTGAGCAGTTCTTC. Translation gives CASSLDRAREQFF. The chain employs TRBV12-3 or TRBV12-4 and TRBJ2-1; D is perhaps TRBD1 (6 bases). V shed 1 base and J shed 9 bases, with 10 bases lying between them. The CDR3 runs 13 residues.

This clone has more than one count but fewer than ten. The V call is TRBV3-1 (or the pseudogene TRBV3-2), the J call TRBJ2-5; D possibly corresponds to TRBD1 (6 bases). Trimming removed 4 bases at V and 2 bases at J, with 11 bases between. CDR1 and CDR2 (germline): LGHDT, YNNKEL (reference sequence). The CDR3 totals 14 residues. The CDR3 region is CASSPLRGQETQYF. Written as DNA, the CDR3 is TGTGCCAGCAGCCCTTTGAGGGGGCAAGAGACCCAGTACTTC.

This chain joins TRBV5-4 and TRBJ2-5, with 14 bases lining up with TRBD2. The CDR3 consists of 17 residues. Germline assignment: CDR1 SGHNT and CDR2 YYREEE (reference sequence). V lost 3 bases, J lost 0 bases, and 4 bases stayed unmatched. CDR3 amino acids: CASSSGTSGGHQETQYF. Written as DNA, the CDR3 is TGTGCCAGCAGCTCCGGGACTAGCGGGGGTCACCAAGAGACCCAGTACTTC.

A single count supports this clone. For the CDR3, the DNA is TGTGCCAGTAGTATAGTACACGAAAGGCTCTCCTATAATTCACCCCTCCACTTT. It codes for CASSIVHERLSYNSPLHF. The V gene is TRBV19, the J gene TRBJ1-6; D is uncertain. Germline V gene lookup returns CDR1 LNHDA and CDR2 SQIVND (reference sequence). The CDR3 runs 18 residues. The V end was cut by 1 base, the J end by 0 bases, with 13 bases between.

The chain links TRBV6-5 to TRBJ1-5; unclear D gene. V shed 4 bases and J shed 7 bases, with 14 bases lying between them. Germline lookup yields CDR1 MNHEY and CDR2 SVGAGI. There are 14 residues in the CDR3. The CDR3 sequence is CASSSSSAGQPQHF. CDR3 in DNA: TGTGCCAGCAGTTCGTCCTCAGCGGGGCAGCCCCAGCATTTT.

CDR3: CASRSGGGNNEQFF. The DNA for the CDR3 is TGTGCCAGCAGGTCGGGGGGAGGAAACAATGAGCAGTTCTTC. The gene calls are TRBV27 and TRBJ2-1; 7 nucleotides line up with TRBD2. The CDR3 is 14 amino acids. The V gene's germline CDR1 is MNHEY and CDR2 SMNVEV (reference sequence). The ends lost 6 bases at V and 5 bases at J; junction bases unmatched: 7.

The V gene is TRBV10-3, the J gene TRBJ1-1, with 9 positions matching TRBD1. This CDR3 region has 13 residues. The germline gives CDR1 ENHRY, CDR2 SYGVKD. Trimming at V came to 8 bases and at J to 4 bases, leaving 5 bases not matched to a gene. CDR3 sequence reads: CAIHRGHGTEAFF. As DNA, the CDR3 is TGTGCCATCCACAGGGGGCACGGCACTGAAGCTTTCTTT.

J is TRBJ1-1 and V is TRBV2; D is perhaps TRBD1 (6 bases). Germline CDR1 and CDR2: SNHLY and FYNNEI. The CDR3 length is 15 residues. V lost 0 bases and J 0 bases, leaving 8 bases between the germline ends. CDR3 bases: TGTGCCAGCAGTGAAGCGAGGGGGATGAACACTGAAGCTTTCTTT. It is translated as CASSEARGMNTEAFF.

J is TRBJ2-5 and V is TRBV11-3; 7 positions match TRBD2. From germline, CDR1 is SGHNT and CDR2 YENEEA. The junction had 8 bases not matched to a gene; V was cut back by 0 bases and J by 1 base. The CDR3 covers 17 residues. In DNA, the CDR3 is TGTGCCAGCAGCTTAGATCTGGCGGGAGCTTCCCAAGAGACCCAGTACTTC. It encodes CASSLDLAGASQETQYF.

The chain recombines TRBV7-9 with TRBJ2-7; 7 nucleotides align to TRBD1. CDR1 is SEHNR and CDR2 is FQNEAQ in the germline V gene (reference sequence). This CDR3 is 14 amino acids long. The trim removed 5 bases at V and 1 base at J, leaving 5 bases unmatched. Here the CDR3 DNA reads TGTGCCAGCAGCCCTCGGGACAGATCCTACGAGCAGTACTTC. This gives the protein CASSPRDRSYEQYF.

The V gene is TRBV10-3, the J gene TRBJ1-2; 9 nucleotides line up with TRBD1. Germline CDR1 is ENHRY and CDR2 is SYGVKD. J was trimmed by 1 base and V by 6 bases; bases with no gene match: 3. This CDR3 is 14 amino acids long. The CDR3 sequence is CAISRDRVNYGYTF. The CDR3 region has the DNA TGTGCCATCAGCCGGGACAGGGTTAACTATGGCTACACCTTC.

The CDR3 sequence is CASSLAIQNEQYF. CDR3 DNA sequence: TGTGCCAGCAGCTTAGCTATTCAGAACGAGCAGTACTTC. The chain carries TRBV7-2 and TRBJ2-7; no definite D call. This CDR3 spans 13 amino acids. CDR1 and CDR2 (germline): SGHTA, FQGNSA. V was pared by 0 bases and J by 5 bases, with 8 bases between.

The CDR3 bases are TGTGCCAGCAGCTTGGTCTCAGGGATCCTTAATCAGCCCCAGCATTTT. Residues: CASSLVSGILNQPQHF. The V and J genes are TRBV7-8 and TRBJ1-5, with a weak D call TRBD1 (5 bases). Germline CDR1 SGHVS, CDR2 FQNEAQ. The ends were cut back, 3 bases at V and 4 bases at J, with 16 bases in the middle. This CDR3 region has 16 residues.

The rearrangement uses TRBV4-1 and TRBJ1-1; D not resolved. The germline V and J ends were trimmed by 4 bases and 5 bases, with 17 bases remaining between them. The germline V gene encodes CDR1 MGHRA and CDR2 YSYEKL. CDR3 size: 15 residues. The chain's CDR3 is CASSPEWWARTEAFF. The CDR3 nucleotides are TGCGCCAGCAGCCCCGAATGGTGGGCGAGGACTGAAGCTTTCTTT.